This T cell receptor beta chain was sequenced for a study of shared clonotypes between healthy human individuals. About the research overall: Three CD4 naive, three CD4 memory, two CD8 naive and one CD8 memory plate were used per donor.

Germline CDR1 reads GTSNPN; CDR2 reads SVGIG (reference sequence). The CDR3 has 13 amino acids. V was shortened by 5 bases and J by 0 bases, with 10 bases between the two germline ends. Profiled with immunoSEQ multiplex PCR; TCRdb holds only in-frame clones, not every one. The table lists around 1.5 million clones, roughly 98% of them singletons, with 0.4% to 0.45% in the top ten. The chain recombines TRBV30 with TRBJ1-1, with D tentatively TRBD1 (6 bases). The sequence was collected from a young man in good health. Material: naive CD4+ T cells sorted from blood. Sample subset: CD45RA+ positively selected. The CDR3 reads CAWHQGLNTEAFF. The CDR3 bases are TGTGCCTGGCATCAGGGGTTGAACACTGAAGCTTTCTTT.